A selection of T cell receptor beta chains follows, all from one sample in a study of a mutant IDH1 vaccine in newly diagnosed glioma. The protocol was immunoSEQ multiplex PCR, while the TCRdb copy is restricted to in-frame clones and leaves out a portion. The table shows about 22,000 clones, with 89% occurring only once. No cognate antigen is known for these TCRs. Source: PBMCs, taken from a glioma patient whose treatment included an IDH1 peptide vaccine. The receptors here all came from a woman aged 40 to 49 with glioma. CDR3s include the opening cysteine and the closing phenylalanine or tryptophan. Fields, in order: D gene, clone size, V gene, CDR3 length, J gene, CDR3 DNA, CDR3 protein. The D gene is left open where the match is weak. Size tells how often a clone was seen (once, few, many) or the class of an expanded clone, and some rows leave it out.

d_call: TRBD2; clone_size: once; v_call: TRBV6-1; cdr3_length: 15; j_call: TRBJ2-7; cdr3_nt: TGTGCCAGCAGTGAAGGAGCGGGAGTGGTCTACGAGCAGTACTTC; cdr3_aa: CASSEGAGVVYEQYF
d_call: TRBD1; clone_size: once; v_call: TRBV18; cdr3_length: 15; j_call: TRBJ1-5; cdr3_nt: TGTGCCAGCTCACCATTCACAGGGGGGAATCAGCCCCAGCATTTT; cdr3_aa: CASSPFTGGNQPQHF
d_call: -; clone_size: -; v_call: TRBV20-1; cdr3_length: 10; j_call: TRBJ1-4; cdr3_nt: TGCAGTGCTAGAAAGGGGGAACTGTTTTTT; cdr3_aa: CSARKGELFF
d_call: -; clone_size: once; v_call: TRBV29-1; cdr3_length: 15; j_call: TRBJ1-3; cdr3_nt: TGCAGCGTTACTTTATCCGGGAGGGCTGGAAACACCATATATTTT; cdr3_aa: CSVTLSGRAGNTIYF
d_call: -; clone_size: -; v_call: TRBV4-3; cdr3_length: 16; j_call: TRBJ2-7; cdr3_nt: TGCGCCAGCAGCCAAGGAGCCCCTCAATTAACCTACGAGCAGTACTTC; cdr3_aa: CASSQGAPQLTYEQYF
d_call: -; clone_size: -; v_call: TRBV7-2; cdr3_length: 13; j_call: TRBJ1-1; cdr3_nt: TGTGCCAGCAGCTTAGTGGTGACCACTGAAGCTTTCTTT; cdr3_aa: CASSLVVTTEAFF
d_call: -; clone_size: -; v_call: TRBV29-1; cdr3_length: 14; j_call: TRBJ2-7; cdr3_nt: TGCAGCGTCGACGGGGCAGGGTCAGGGTACGAGCAGTACTTC; cdr3_aa: CSVDGAGSGYEQYF
d_call: TRBD1; clone_size: -; v_call: TRBV29-1; cdr3_length: 14; j_call: TRBJ1-4; cdr3_nt: TGCAGCGTGAAATACCAGGGGGCGCGTGAAAAACTGTTTTTT; cdr3_aa: CSVKYQGAREKLFF
d_call: -; clone_size: -; v_call: TRBV6-1; cdr3_length: 12; j_call: TRBJ2-7; cdr3_nt: TGTGCCACCGAGGGGTCTGCCTACGAGCAGTACTTC; cdr3_aa: CATEGSAYEQYF
d_call: -; clone_size: few; v_call: TRBV6-6; cdr3_length: 12; j_call: TRBJ1-5; cdr3_nt: TGTGCCAGCAGGACAGAGAATCAGCCCCAGCATTTT; cdr3_aa: CASRTENQPQHF
d_call: -; clone_size: -; v_call: TRBV6-1; cdr3_length: 14; j_call: TRBJ2-1; cdr3_nt: TGTGCCAGCAGTGAAGTTGGTAGACCCAATGAGCAGTTCTTC; cdr3_aa: CASSEVGRPNEQFF
d_call: -; clone_size: -; v_call: TRBV6-5; cdr3_length: 14; j_call: TRBJ2-1; cdr3_nt: TGTGCCAGCAGCCCGTACGGGATTTTTAATGAGCAGTTCTTC; cdr3_aa: CASSPYGIFNEQFF